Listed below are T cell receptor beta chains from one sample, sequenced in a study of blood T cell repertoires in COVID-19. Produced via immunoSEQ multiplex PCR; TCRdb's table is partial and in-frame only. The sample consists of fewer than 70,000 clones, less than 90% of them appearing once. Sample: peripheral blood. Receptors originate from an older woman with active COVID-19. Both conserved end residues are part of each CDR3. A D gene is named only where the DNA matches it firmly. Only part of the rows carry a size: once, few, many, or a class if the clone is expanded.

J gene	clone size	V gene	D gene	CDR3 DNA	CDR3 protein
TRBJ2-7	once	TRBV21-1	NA	TGTGCCAGCAACCAACGGGGAGGGACAGGGCCCTTTCAGGCCTACGAGCAGTACTTC	CASNQRGGTGPFQAYEQYF
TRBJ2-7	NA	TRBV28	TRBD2	TGTGCCAGCAGTTTAGTACCGGGACTAGTATCCTACGAGCAGTACTTC	CASSLVPGLVSYEQYF
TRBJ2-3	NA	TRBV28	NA	TGTGCCAGCAGTCCCACGGTGGGCTATAGCACAGATACGCAGTATTTT	CASSPTVGYSTDTQYF
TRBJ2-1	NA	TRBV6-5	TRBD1	TGTGCCAGCAGGCCGGGACAGGACAATGAGCAGTTCTTC	CASRPGQDNEQFF
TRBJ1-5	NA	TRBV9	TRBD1	TGTGCCAGCAGCGGGACAGGGAGCAATCAGCCCCAGCATTTT	CASSGTGSNQPQHF
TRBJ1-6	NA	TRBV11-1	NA	TGTGCCAGCAGCTTAACTATGAACTCCTATAATTCACCCCTCCACTTT	CASSLTMNSYNSPLHF
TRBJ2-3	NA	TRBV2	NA	TGTGCCAGCAATGGGGCAATAGGAGATACGCAGTATTTT	CASNGAIGDTQYF
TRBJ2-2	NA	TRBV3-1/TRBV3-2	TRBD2	TGTGCCAGCAGCCGGGGACTAGCGGGAGAAGGCGGGGAGCTGTTTTTT	CASSRGLAGEGGELFF
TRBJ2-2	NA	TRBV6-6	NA	TGTGCCAGCAGTTACAGGAGCAACACCGGGGAGCTGTTTTTT	CASSYRSNTGELFF
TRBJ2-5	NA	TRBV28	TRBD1	TGTGCCAGCGGTGACAGGGTAGTTAGGGGGCGAGAGACCCAGTACTTC	CASGDRVVRGRETQYF
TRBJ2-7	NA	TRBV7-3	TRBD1	TGTGCCAGCAGCTTACCCGGGACAGGGAAGGACGAGCAGTACTTC	CASSLPGTGKDEQYF
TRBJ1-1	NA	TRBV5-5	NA	TGTGCCAGCAGCTTGGAACTAATGGTTAGGGAAGCTTTCTTT	CASSLELMVREAFF
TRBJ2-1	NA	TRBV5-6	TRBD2	TGTGCCAGCAGCTTGCGACTAGCGGGAGCTAATGAGCAGTTCTTC	CASSLRLAGANEQFF
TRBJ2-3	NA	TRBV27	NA	TGTGCCAGCACCTTCTCTAGCACAGATACGCAGTATTTT	CASTFSSTDTQYF
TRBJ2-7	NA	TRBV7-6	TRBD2	TGTGCCAGCAGCTCCGGGCTAGCGGGGGAGACCTACGAGCAGTACTTC	CASSSGLAGETYEQYF
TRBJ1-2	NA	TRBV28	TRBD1	TGTGCCAGCAGTTTCCCCTGGACAGGGGGCTTGGGCTACACCTTC	CASSFPWTGGLGYTF
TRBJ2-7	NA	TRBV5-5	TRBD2	TGTGCCAGCTTGCGGGAGGGAACCTACGAGCAGTACTTC	CASLREGTYEQYF
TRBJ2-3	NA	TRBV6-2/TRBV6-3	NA	TGTGCCAGCAGTTACGGACCGGGAGAGGCAGATACGCAGTATTTT	CASSYGPGEADTQYF
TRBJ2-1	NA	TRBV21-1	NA	TGTGCCAGCACAGATGGACCGGACTCGTACGATGAGCAGTTCTTC	CASTDGPDSYDEQFF
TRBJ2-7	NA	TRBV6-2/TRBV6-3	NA	TGTGCCAGCAGTTACTCAACTAGCACCGTCTACGAGCAGTACTTC	CASSYSTSTVYEQYF
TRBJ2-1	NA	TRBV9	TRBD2	TGTGCCAGCAGCGTAGGTAGCGGGAGGGTGAATGAGCAGTTCTTC	CASSVGSGRVNEQFF
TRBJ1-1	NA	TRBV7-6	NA	TGTGCCAGCAGGCTCCAGGAGAACACTGAAGCTTTCTTT	CASRLQENTEAFF
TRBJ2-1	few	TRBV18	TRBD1	TGTGCCAGCTCACCCGGACAGGGGGTCTTAAATGAGCAGTTCTTC	CASSPGQGVLNEQFF
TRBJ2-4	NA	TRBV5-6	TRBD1	TGTGCCAGCAGCGCTCCGGGACAGGGAAACATTCAGTACTTC	CASSAPGQGNIQYF
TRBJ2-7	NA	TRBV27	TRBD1	TGTGCCAGCAGAGGCAGGGGGCTTTGGGAGCAGTACTTC	CASRGRGLWEQYF
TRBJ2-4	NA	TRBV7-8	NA	TGTGCCAGCAGCCCACAGGCCGTCCGAGCCAAAAACATTCAGTACTTC	CASSPQAVRAKNIQYF
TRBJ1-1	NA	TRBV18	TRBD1	TGTGCCAGCTCATCACAGGGGGGGGCCTCTGAAGCTTTCTTT	CASSSQGGASEAFF
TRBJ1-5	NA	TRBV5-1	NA	TGCGCCAGCAGCTTGTCTCCGGGGTCCAATCAGCCCCAGCATTTT	CASSLSPGSNQPQHF
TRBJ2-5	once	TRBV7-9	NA	TGTGCCAGCAGCTTAGTAGGGACTGCAGAGACCCAGTACTTC	CASSLVGTAETQYF
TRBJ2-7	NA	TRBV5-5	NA	TGTGCCAGCAGCTTGGTCCGGGGATTCGGGTCTTTGACCGATACCGAGCAGTACTTC	CASSLVRGFGSLTDTEQYF
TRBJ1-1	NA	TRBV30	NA	TGTGCCTGGAGTGTACAGGCGAGCACTGAAGCTTTCTTT	CAWSVQASTEAFF
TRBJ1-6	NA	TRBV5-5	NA	TGTGCCAGCAGCTTGGAGGTACCACGGACTGCCAATTCACCCCTCCACTTT	CASSLEVPRTANSPLHF
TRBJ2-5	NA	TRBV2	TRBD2	TGTGCCAGCAGTATTAGCGGGAGGGCCCAAGAGACCCAGTACTTC	CASSISGRAQETQYF
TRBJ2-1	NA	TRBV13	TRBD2	TGTGCCAGCAGCCCTAGGACTAGCGGGTTCTACAATGAGCAGTTCTTC	CASSPRTSGFYNEQFF
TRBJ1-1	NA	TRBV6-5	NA	TGTGCCAGCACCCCTTTGACAGCCATGAACACTGAAGCTTTCTTT	CASTPLTAMNTEAFF
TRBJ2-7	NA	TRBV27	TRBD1	TGTGCCAGCAGTTTATCCATGGGACAGGGTAAAAAGTACTTC	CASSLSMGQGKKYF
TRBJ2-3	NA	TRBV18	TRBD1	TGTGCCAGCCCTTGGACAGGGGGCCGAGATACGCAGTATTTT	CASPWTGGRDTQYF
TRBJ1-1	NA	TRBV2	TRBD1	TGTGCCAGCAATTTAAGACAGGGGCCCACTGAAGCTTTCTTT	CASNLRQGPTEAFF
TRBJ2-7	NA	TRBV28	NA	TGTGCCAGCAGACCCGGGAGTTACTCTTCCTACGAGCAGTACTTC	CASRPGSYSSYEQYF
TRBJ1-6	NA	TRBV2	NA	TGTGCCAGCAGTGTCGGCTATAATTCACCCCTCCACTTT	CASSVGYNSPLHF
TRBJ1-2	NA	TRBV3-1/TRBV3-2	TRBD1	TGTGCCAGCAGCCAAGCTTCAGGGGGCGGCTACACCTTC	CASSQASGGGYTF
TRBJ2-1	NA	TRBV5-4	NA	TGTGCCAGCAGCTTGCCAGGGGCTTACTACAATGAGCAGTTCTTC	CASSLPGAYYNEQFF
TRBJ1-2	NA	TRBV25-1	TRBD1	TGTGCCACCCAGGGGGCGGAAATCTATGGCTACACCTTC	CATQGAEIYGYTF
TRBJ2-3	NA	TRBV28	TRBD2	TGTGCCAGCAGTCAGTCGGAGGCTAGCGGGAATGAAGATACGCAGTATTTT	CASSQSEASGNEDTQYF
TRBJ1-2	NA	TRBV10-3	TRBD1	TGTGCCATCAGCTCATCCACAGGGGACCTCTATGGCTACACCTTC	CAISSSTGDLYGYTF
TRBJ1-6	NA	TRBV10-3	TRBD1	TGTGCCACCAGGCGACAGGGGGCATCCTATAATTCACCCCTCCACTTT	CATRRQGASYNSPLHF
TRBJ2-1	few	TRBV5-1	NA	TGCGCCAGCAGCTTGGGGCCGAACAATGAGCAGTTCTTC	CASSLGPNNEQFF
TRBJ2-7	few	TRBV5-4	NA	TGTGCCAGCAGCCCGGAGCAGGACACGTACGAGCAGTACTTC	CASSPEQDTYEQYF
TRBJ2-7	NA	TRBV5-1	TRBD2	TGCGCCAGCAGCATGGGGGGGTCTAGCGGGTCCTACGAGCAGTACTTC	CASSMGGSSGSYEQYF
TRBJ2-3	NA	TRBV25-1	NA	TGTGCCAGCAGTGAAGTAGGGGCAGGCGCCCAGGGAGATACGCAGTATTTT	CASSEVGAGAQGDTQYF
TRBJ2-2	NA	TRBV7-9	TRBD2	TGTGCCAGCAGCTCTACCGGGAGGGCCGGGACCGGGGAGCTGTTTTTT	CASSSTGRAGTGELFF
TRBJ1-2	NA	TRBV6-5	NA	TGTGCCAGCAGTTACTCCCCGAACCTCTACAACTATGGCTACACCTTC	CASSYSPNLYNYGYTF
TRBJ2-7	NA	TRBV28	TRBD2	TGTGCCAGCAGTTTAACGGGAGGGGGTGACGAGCAGTACTTC	CASSLTGGGDEQYF
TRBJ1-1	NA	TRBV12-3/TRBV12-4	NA	TGTGCCAGCAGTTTCCAGGCAGAAGCTTTCTTT	CASSFQAEAFF
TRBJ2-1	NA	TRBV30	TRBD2	TGTGCCCGCCATAGCGGGACCGCGGCGGGGGAGCAGTTCTTC	CARHSGTAAGEQFF